Each of the 7 T cell receptor beta chains below was sequenced from the same sample in a study of control samples from healthy donors and cancer patients. Sequencing was performed with immunoSEQ multiplex PCR; in TCRdb, only in-frame clones are kept and a portion is missing. The sample lists 150,000 to 200,000 clones, 91% occurring once. Sequenced sample: blood. These receptors all stem from a woman under 40 in good health.

CDR3 amino acids: CASSETRGGELFF. CDR3 in DNA: TGTGCCAGCAGTGAAACTCGTGGCGGGGAGCTGTTTTTT. The rearrangement links TRBV6-4 to TRBJ2-2, with D unclear. V lost 3 bases, J lost 7 bases, and 9 bases lay in between. This CDR3 is 13 amino acids long. CDR1 is MRHNA, CDR2 SNTAGT, per germline.

The chain couples TRBV2 to TRBJ2-7, with 11 bases identical to TRBD1. The germline CDR1 and CDR2 sequences are SNHLY and FYNNEI. There are 14 residues in the CDR3. Trimming at V came to 8 bases and at J to 1 base, leaving 4 bases not matched to a gene. The CDR3 loop is CASCRDRGSYEQYF. The CDR3 DNA follows: TGTGCCAGCTGCCGGGACAGGGGGTCCTACGAGCAGTACTTC.

This clone was seen a single time. The chain recombines TRBV20-1 with TRBJ1-2, with D perhaps matching TRBD1 (6 bases). This CDR3 has 13 amino acids. Per the germline V gene, CDR1 is DFQATT and CDR2 is SNEGSKA (reference sequence). V lost 3 bases and J lost 2, with 10 bases in between. The CDR3, as DNA: TGCAGTGCTAGTAGGGGGGGGAACTATGGCTACACCTTC. Translating gives CSASRGGNYGYTF.

V and J are TRBV10-1 and TRBJ1-5, with 7 bases lining up with TRBD1. Germline V CDR1 and CDR2: WNHNN, SYGVQD (reference sequence). V was pared by 6 bases and J by 2 bases, with 16 bases of the junction left unmatched. The CDR3 has 18 residues. The CDR3 region is CASREAPSYRGRNQPQHF. The CDR3, as DNA: TGCGCCAGCAGGGAAGCCCCCTCCTACAGGGGTCGCAATCAGCCCCAGCATTTT.

V usage is TRBV30 and J usage is TRBJ1-6; TRBD1 is a possible D gene (5 bases). Germline V gives CDR1 GTSNPN, CDR2 SVGIG (reference sequence). The ends were cut back, 2 bases at V and 8 bases at J, with 13 bases in the middle. This CDR3 region has 14 residues. The CDR3 nucleotides are TGTGCCTGGAGTTCGGAAGGGGCACATTCACCCCTCCACTTT. Protein sequence: CAWSSEGAHSPLHF.

The rearrangement uses TRBV27 and TRBJ1-5; D not resolved. Germline CDR1 MNHEY, CDR2 SMNVEV (reference sequence). With 2 bases removed from V and 0 bases from J, the gap between germline ends came to 5 bases. The CDR3 length is 14 residues. This CDR3 is CASSLRNSNQPQHF. DNA of the CDR3: TGTGCCAGCAGTTTAAGGAATAGCAATCAGCCCCAGCATTTT.

V and J are TRBV12-5 and TRBJ2-3, with D perhaps matching TRBD1 (5 bases). In germline, CDR1 is LGHNT, CDR2 FRNRAP. V lost 1 base and J 0 bases, leaving 8 bases between the germline ends. The CDR3 contains 15 residues. The CDR3 protein is CASGLGQTSTDTQYF. In DNA, the CDR3 is TGTGCTAGTGGTTTGGGACAGACTAGCACAGATACGCAGTATTTT.